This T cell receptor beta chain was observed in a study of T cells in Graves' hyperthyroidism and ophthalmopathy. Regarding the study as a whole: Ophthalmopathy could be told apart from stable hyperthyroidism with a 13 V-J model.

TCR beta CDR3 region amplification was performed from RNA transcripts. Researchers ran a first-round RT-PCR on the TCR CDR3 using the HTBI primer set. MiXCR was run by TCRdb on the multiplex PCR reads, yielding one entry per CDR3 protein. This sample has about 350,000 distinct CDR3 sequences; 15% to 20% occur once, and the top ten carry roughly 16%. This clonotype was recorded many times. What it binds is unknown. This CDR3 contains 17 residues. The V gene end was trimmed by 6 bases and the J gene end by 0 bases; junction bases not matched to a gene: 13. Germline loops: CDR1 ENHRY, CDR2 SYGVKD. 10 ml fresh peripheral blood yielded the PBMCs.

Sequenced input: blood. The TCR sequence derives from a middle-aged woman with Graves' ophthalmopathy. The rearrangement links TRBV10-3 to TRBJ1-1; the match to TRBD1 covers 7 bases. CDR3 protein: CAISKTGAAILNTEAFF. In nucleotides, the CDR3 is TGTGCCATCAGCAAAACAGGGGCCGCAATCTTGAACACTGAAGCTTTCTTT.